This T cell receptor (beta chain) was recorded in a study of cytomegalovirus exposure and HLA in healthy donors. PCR primers comprised 60 Vbeta and 13 Jbeta primers. Data came from immunoSEQ multiplex PCR; TCRdb stores just in-frame clones and leaves some out. The sample records 150,000 or so clones, over 65% being singletons. A remark on this clone: Its antigen is still unknown.

Germline CDR1 LNHDA, CDR2 SQIVND (reference sequence). The CDR3 contains 15 residues. V shed 4 bases and J 2 bases; nucleotides not matched to a gene: 7. Study results and caveats: Per a later analysis, roughly 17,000 TCR beta sequences showed association with HLA alleles at 0.05 false discovery rate. A later analysis linked a missense variant in DCLRE1C to the trimming of TCR beta V and J genes. Donor immune exposure was known only as CMV serostatus.

This clonotype was sampled from a middle-aged man in good health and CMV-seropositive. Sequencing was performed on PBMCs. The J gene is TRBJ2-5, the V gene TRBV19, with 7 bases matching TRBD1. CDR3 DNA sequence: TGTGCCAGTAGTACCGCGACAGGGCTACAAGAGACCCAGTACTTC. This gives the protein CASSTATGLQETQYF. Based on the CDR3 plus reference TRBV19 and TRBJ2-5, the full variable domain is DGGITQSPKYLFRKEGQNVTLSCEQNLNHDAMYWYRQDPGQGLRLIYYSQIVNDFQKGDIAEGYSVSREKKESFPLTVTSAQKNPTAFYLCASSTATGLQETQYFGPGTRLLVL.